These T cell receptor beta chains were read from a single sample in a study of graft-versus-host responses after intestinal transplantation. No antigens are known for them. Clones were sequenced by immunoSEQ multiplex PCR, and TCRdb holds only the in-frame ones, with some missing. The sample yields approximately 88,000 clones, about 90% seen once. Here the sequenced sample was unstimulated CD4+ T cells sorted from spleen or lymph node cells, taken before intestinal transplant. These receptors came from a human donor who received an intestinal transplant. Each CDR3 is given with its conserved first and last residue. The order of the fields is V gene, clone size, D gene, J gene, CDR3 DNA, CDR3 protein. D genes are given only for firm matches. A clone size is listed for some rows: how often the clone was seen (once, few, many), or a class if it is expanded.

>TRBV5-6|NA|NA|TRBJ1-3
TGTGCCAGCAGCCCCGATGGGCCTCTGGCTGGAAACACCATATATTTT
CASSPDGPLAGNTIYF
>TRBV6-1|NA|NA|TRBJ2-1
TGTGCCAGCAGTGAGGGACAATCCTACAATGAGCAGTTCTTC
CASSEGQSYNEQFF
>TRBV5-1|NA|TRBD1|TRBJ2-2
TGCGCCAGCAGCAACGGACAGGGAAGCACCGGGGAGCTGTTTTTT
CASSNGQGSTGELFF
>TRBV2|once|NA|TRBJ1-2
TGTGCCAGCAGCGATGTAGCGGGCTACTATGGCTACACCTTC
CASSDVAGYYGYTF
>TRBV5-8|once|TRBD1|TRBJ1-1
TGTGCCAGCAGCCCCCTTGGGCGACAGGGTTTTACAGGAAAGAACACTGAAGCTTTCTTT
CASSPLGRQGFTGKNTEAFF
>TRBV5-6|NA|NA|TRBJ2-7
TGTGCCAGCAGCTTCGGGGGGCGGGACTACGAGCAGTACTTC
CASSFGGRDYEQYF
>TRBV6-5|NA|NA|TRBJ2-7
TGTGCCAGCAGTTCCACAGGACCGTCCTACGAGCAGTACTTC
CASSSTGPSYEQYF
>TRBV19|NA|TRBD2|TRBJ2-1
TGTGCCTGCGATTCGGGGACTACCAATGAGCAGTTCTTC
CACDSGTTNEQFF
>TRBV27|NA|NA|TRBJ1-2
TGTGCCAGCGGTCGGGGGGGGTTTCCTGGCTACACCTTC
CASGRGGFPGYTF
>TRBV5-1|NA|TRBD1|TRBJ1-1
TGCGCCAGCAGCTTGGGCCCGACAGGGGTGAACACTGAAGCTTTCTTT
CASSLGPTGVNTEAFF